The rows below give T cell receptor beta chains drawn from one sample of a study of CD8 T cells in ankylosing spondylitis. TCRdb re-called the 5' RACE reads with MiXCR, one entry per CDR3 protein. The data contain roughly 700,000 distinct CDR3 sequences, 15% to 20% of them seen just once; the ten biggest clones take up around 20%. The sequencing input was blood, either unsorted or a sorted T cell fraction (not recorded which). The source of these receptors is a male donor with ankylosing spondylitis. Both conserved end residues are part of each CDR3. The D gene is left open where the match is weak. Where a row states a size, it is once, few, many or the class of an expanded clone; other rows omit it.

13	many	TRBV12-3/TRBV12-4	NA	TRBJ1-1	TGTGCCAGCAGCCAACAGGAGAACACTGAAGCTTTCTTT	CASSQQENTEAFF
16	NA	TRBV28	TRBD2	TRBJ2-1	TGTGCCAGCACCACCACCGGGACTAGCGGAAACAATGAGCAGTTCTTC	CASTTTGTSGNNEQFF
15	NA	TRBV12-3/TRBV12-4	TRBD1	TRBJ2-5	TGTGCCAGCAGTCCAAAACAGGGGCTCCAAGAGACCCAGTACTTC	CASSPKQGLQETQYF
13	NA	TRBV14	NA	TRBJ2-3	TGTGCCAGCAGCCATGAGATGGCAGATACGCAGTATTTT	CASSHEMADTQYF
18	many	TRBV29-1	NA	TRBJ2-3	TGCAGCGTTACCTCTGAAGACAGCACCAAAGGGGACACAGATACGCAGTATTTT	CSVTSEDSTKGDTDTQYF
12	NA	TRBV5-1	NA	TRBJ2-5	TGCGCCAGCAGCAAGGGATGGGAGACCCAGTACTTC	CASSKGWETQYF
12	NA	TRBV9	NA	TRBJ2-1	TGTGCCAGCAGCCCAAGTCTCAGGGAGCAGTTCTTC	CASSPSLREQFF
14	NA	TRBV20-1	TRBD1	TRBJ2-7	TGCAGTGTAGTATCGTCAGGGGGATCGTGGGAGCAGTACTTC	CSVVSSGGSWEQYF
12	few	TRBV12-3/TRBV12-4	NA	TRBJ1-1	TGTGCCAGCAAGGGTCCGGACACTGAAGCTTTCTTT	CASKGPDTEAFF
15	many	TRBV12-3/TRBV12-4	TRBD2	TRBJ2-3	TGTGCCAGCAGTCAGGGCAGTGCTAGCGGAGATACGCAGTATTTT	CASSQGSASGDTQYF
15	NA	TRBV3-1	NA	TRBJ2-7	TGTGCCAGCAGCCAAGGGGGGGCTAGCGGCTACGAGCAGTACTTC	CASSQGGASGYEQYF
17	few	TRBV24-1	NA	TRBJ2-2	TGTGCCACCAGTGATCCCCAACCGGGCACGAACACCGGGGAGCTGTTTTTT	CATSDPQPGTNTGELFF
18	few	TRBV11-2	TRBD1	TRBJ2-1	TGTGCCAGCAGCCCCCCCGGGACAGGGCCCCGCTCCTACAATGAGCAGTTCTTC	CASSPPGTGPRSYNEQFF
15	few	TRBV9	TRBD1	TRBJ2-7	TGTGCCAGCAGCCGAGACAGGGCGGCCCACTACGAGCAGTACTTC	CASSRDRAAHYEQYF
12	few	TRBV12-3/TRBV12-4	NA	TRBJ2-2	TGTGCCAGCAGCCCCGGGGCCGGGGAGCTGTTTTTT	CASSPGAGELFF
13	many	TRBV20-1	NA	TRBJ1-2	TGCAGTGCTAGAGATTGGGAATACTATGGCTACACCTTC	CSARDWEYYGYTF
17	NA	TRBV9	TRBD1	TRBJ2-7	TGTGCCAGCAGCCCCCGGGACAGCCCGAATTACTCCTACGAGCAGTACTTC	CASSPRDSPNYSYEQYF
15	NA	TRBV10-3	NA	TRBJ2-3	TGTGCCATCAGTAGGACGGGAGAGTCCACAGATACGCAGTATTTT	CAISRTGESTDTQYF
15	few	TRBV7-9	TRBD2	TRBJ2-7	TGTGCCAGCGACGAGGGGACTAGCGGGTACTACGAGCAGTACTTC	CASDEGTSGYYEQYF
14	NA	TRBV10-2	NA	TRBJ1-1	TGCGCCAGCCGGGGGGGAGATTCGAACACTGAAGCTTTCTTT	CASRGGDSNTEAFF
20	NA	TRBV3-1	NA	TRBJ2-5	TGTGCCAGCAGCCATGCAAGTCGGGTTGGAAGCCGGACCCGACAAGAGACCCAGTACTTC	CASSHASRVGSRTRQETQYF
15	few	TRBV18	NA	TRBJ2-3	TGTGCCAGCTCACCCAGACCTTCTAATACAGATACGCAGTATTTT	CASSPRPSNTDTQYF
16	few	TRBV12-3/TRBV12-4	TRBD1	TRBJ1-4	TGTGCCAGCAGCCGGGACAGCGGAACAACTAATGAAAAACTGTTTTTT	CASSRDSGTTNEKLFF
15	NA	TRBV10-3	TRBD1	TRBJ1-1	TGTGCCATCAGTGAGGCCGGGACAGCAAACACTGAAGCTTTCTTT	CAISEAGTANTEAFF
16	few	TRBV4-1	NA	TRBJ2-2	TGCGCCAGCAGCCAAGCCCCTAGCGTGGTCACCGGGGAGCTGTTTTTT	CASSQAPSVVTGELFF
12	NA	TRBV18	NA	TRBJ1-2	TGTGCCAGCTCACCACGACCCGGTGGCTACACCTTC	CASSPRPGGYTF
15	few	TRBV3-1	NA	TRBJ1-1	TGTGCCAGCAGCCAAGGAAACAGGGTGAACACTGAAGCTTTCTTT	CASSQGNRVNTEAFF
13	NA	TRBV6-5	NA	TRBJ2-7	TGTGCCAGCAGTTACTCCCGGCAAGACGAGCAGTACTTC	CASSYSRQDEQYF
15	many	TRBV29-1	NA	TRBJ2-1	TGCAGCGTTCCCAGTGACAGGTCCACTTACAATGAGCAGTTCTTC	CSVPSDRSTYNEQFF
15	NA	TRBV27	TRBD1	TRBJ1-5	TGTGCCAGCGCCTTAGGACAGGGGACCGGTCAGCCCCAGCATTTT	CASALGQGTGQPQHF
13	few	TRBV27	NA	TRBJ2-7	TGTGCCAGCAGTTTATCGGACGGCTCCGAGCAGTACTTC	CASSLSDGSEQYF
11	NA	TRBV7-9	NA	TRBJ1-1	TGTGCCTGCGGGGGGACAACTGAAGCTTTCTTT	CACGGTTEAFF
13	many	TRBV12-3/TRBV12-4	TRBD2	TRBJ2-3	TGTGCCAGCAGGCGGGGGAGCACAGATACGCAGTATTTT	CASRRGSTDTQYF
14	NA	TRBV5-6	NA	TRBJ1-1	TGTGCCAGCAGCTTTTCCAGGAAGAACACTGAAGCTTTCTTT	CASSFSRKNTEAFF
14	NA	TRBV11-2	NA	TRBJ2-2	TGTGCCAGCAGCCCAGGGTTGGCTGTCGGGGAGCTGTTTTTT	CASSPGLAVGELFF
17	NA	TRBV3-1	TRBD2	TRBJ2-3	TGTGCCAGCAGCCAAGAGGGGGGACTAGCGGGGGGAGGTACGCAGTATTTT	CASSQEGGLAGGGTQYF
15	NA	TRBV6-1	TRBD1	TRBJ1-1	TGTGCCAGCAATCTAAGGGACAGGGGGGTCACTGAAGCTTTCTTT	CASNLRDRGVTEAFF
13	few	TRBV4-3	NA	TRBJ2-3	TGCGCCAGCAGCCAAGAGGAGGGGAATACGCAGTATTTT	CASSQEEGNTQYF
17	few	TRBV4-1	TRBD1	TRBJ2-3	TGCGCCAGCAGCGAATCTCCCGGGACAGGGGGCCGGGATACGCAGTATTTT	CASSESPGTGGRDTQYF
14	NA	TRBV30	TRBD1	TRBJ2-7	TGTGCCTGGAAGGCGGGACAGGGGGGATCCGAGCAGTACTTC	CAWKAGQGGSEQYF
12	NA	TRBV29-1	NA	TRBJ2-7	TGCAGCGTTGAAGTCGGTCCTCGTGAGCAGTACTTC	CSVEVGPREQYF
16	NA	TRBV3-1	NA	TRBJ2-3	TGTGCCAGCAGCCAAGAAGGCAAGGGATACACAGATACGCAGTATTTT	CASSQEGKGYTDTQYF